This T cell receptor (beta chain) was recovered during a study of cytomegalovirus exposure and HLA in healthy donors. Study findings and constraints: TCR beta V- and J-gene trimming, according to a later analysis, was linked to a missense DCLRE1C variant. The authors reported that TCR beta sequences could predict HLA-A and HLA-B alleles. These predictions were accurate for most subjects in the first cohort. Common viral pathogens (according to a later analysis) appeared linked to several of the most significant clusters. The authors considered a cluster of highly shared sequence variants likely to be a sequencing artifact.

As regards this clone: The antigen is not known.

The V gene lost 2 bases and the J gene lost 2 bases, with 17 bases spanning the gap. Germline-derived CDR1 and CDR2 are SGHVS and FQNEAQ. This CDR3 has 17 amino acids. With 60 Vbeta and 13 Jbeta primers, the PCR was carried out. Only in-frame clones appear in the TCRdb table, and some are missing; sequencing was by immunoSEQ multiplex PCR. Among 150,000 to 200,000 clones listed, about 80% were seen once. The chain carries TRBV7-8 and TRBJ2-3, with a possible D match to TRBD2 (6 bases). The material sequenced was PBMCs. This TCR was sampled from a woman aged 25 to 39 in good health and CMV-seropositive. The DNA for the CDR3 is TGTGCCAGCAGCTTAACCGGGACTGACTCCTTCACAGATACGCAGTATTTT. Translated: CASSLTGTDSFTDTQYF. Drawing the rest from reference TRBV7-8 and TRBJ2-3, the complete variable domain is GAGVSQSPRYKVAKRGQDVALRCDPISGHVSLFWYQQALGQGPEFLTYFQNEAQLDKSGLPSDRFFAERPEGSVSTLKIQRTQQEDSAVYLCASSLTGTDSFTDTQYFGPGTRLTVL.